Listed here is a single T cell receptor (beta chain). Its cognate antigen is unknown. A second PCR, run for about 6 to 11 cycles, used a sample-barcoded 5' primer plus a J-beta primer mix. TCRdb ran MiXCR on the 5' RACE reads and lists one entry per CDR3 protein. In the table there are about 800,000 distinct CDR3 sequences, 20% to 25% of which are singletons. The sample belongs to a study of blood T cells in healthy people across ages. Study results and caveats: Roughly linearly, TCR beta diversity per million T cells fell as age increased.

Germline V CDR1 and CDR2: SQVTM, ANQGSEA. The junction had 8 bases not matched to a gene; V was cut back by 7 bases and J by 0 bases. This CDR3 has 16 residues. In addition, the sample was reused for a study of T cells of mothers and their children. Per that study: Both sample barcodes and 2-4 random nucleotides came from the M1S primer of the second PCR.

This chain joins TRBV29-1 and TRBJ2-7; 14 positions match TRBD2. The receptor's source is a boy aged 5-17 years in good health. The sequenced material came from blood. The CDR3 region is CSARLAGGSFSYEQYF. DNA for the CDR3: TGCAGCGCAAGACTAGCGGGAGGGTCCTTCTCCTACGAGCAGTACTTC.